The subject of this entry is one TCR beta chain. What this receptor recognizes is not known. No much larger clonotype is one base removed from it; base qualities were not supplied. The control group consisted of roughly 11 patients who received myeloablative marrow transplants with methotrexate plus a calcineurin inhibitor and who were sampled 1 year after transplant. Peripheral blood and bone marrow mononuclear cells were isolated by Ficoll-Hypaque density centrifugation and were cryopreserved. Deletion took 1 base off V and 4 bases off J, with a span of 8 bases between the germline ends. The CDR3 covers 13 residues, taking in both the cysteine and the phenylalanine. Left in the record is the CDR3 DNA by itself, 39 bases read in frame from the first base. The germline V gene (reference sequence) yields MNHEY for CDR1 and SMNVEV for CDR2. Genomic DNA was used for TRB sequencing, which was performed with the immunoSEQ assay at survey resolution or with the hsTCRB kit. The paper's processing steps were these. The immunoSEQ software was used for initial read processing, and the LymphoSeq R package was used for repertoire analyses. Clonality was computed as 1 minus normalized Shannon entropy, and a Gini coefficient was also calculated for each TRB dataset. Phenotypes of unsorted samples were inferred by mapping TRB sequences from sorted subsets of the recipient or donor onto the same recipient's unsorted samples. Entries here come from immuneACCESS through TCRdb and include only in-frame sequences with V and J called. Some clones fail to appear in such tables; in the studies checked, an unresolved V gene covers under half of the shortfall, and the cause of the remainder is unknown. V, J and clone size were drawn from that table, and D and trimming were deduced from the DNA. The sample yields 3,000 to 4,000 clones; 65% to 75% were counted once. The ten largest clones add up to 55% to 60% of the sample.

This sample stems from a study of T cells after posttransplantation cyclophosphamide (TCRdb year 2016). Turning to the overall study: Using TRB sequencing, the study followed how the T cell repertoire rebuilt after myeloablative bone marrow transplantation with posttransplantation cyclophosphamide given as GVHD prophylaxis. Samples from around 40 PTCy-treated patients and approximately 15 related bone marrow donors of those patients were subjected to antigen receptor sequencing. TRB sequencing was performed on blood from all 35 or so PTCy patients with 1-year posttransplant specimens. In 3 patients, up to about 3 additional blood samples taken between 2 and 5.2 years after transplant also underwent TRB sequencing, as did pretransplant blood from 4 patients. TRA and TRB clonality were tightly correlated in about ten samples, so subsequent TCR analyses focused on TRB only. Public TRB sequences were searched against a database of over 3,000 sequences associated with responses to pathogens, tumor antigens, self-antigens and alloantigens.

Study-wide conclusions, independent of this receptor: Across 45 patients, recipient CMV seropositivity and CMV reactivation were highly associated with TRB clonality; PTCy diversity was similar to CNI/methotrexate controls. The TRB repertoires of T cells infiltrating skin or GI tract showed only limited overlap with the TRB repertoires of T cells in blood. At 1-2 months, donor-recipient similarity was low but rose over the first year, and the later blood repertoires were often dominated by donor CD8+ memory clones.

The source is a female patient aged 45-65 years who received an allogeneic stem cell transplant from an unrelated donor, was CMV-positive, and had acute and chronic GVHD. Post transplant, some T cells may arise from the graft donor. The chain is made from TRBV27 and TRBJ2-7, with TRBD1 tentatively as D gene (6 bases match). Sequenced here: PBMCs, sampled after allogeneic stem cell transplant with calcineurin inhibitor and methotrexate. This receptor carries the CDR3 CASSLYQGYEQYF. The sequenced DNA: TGTGCCAGCAGTTTATATCAGGGGTACGAGCAGTACTTC.